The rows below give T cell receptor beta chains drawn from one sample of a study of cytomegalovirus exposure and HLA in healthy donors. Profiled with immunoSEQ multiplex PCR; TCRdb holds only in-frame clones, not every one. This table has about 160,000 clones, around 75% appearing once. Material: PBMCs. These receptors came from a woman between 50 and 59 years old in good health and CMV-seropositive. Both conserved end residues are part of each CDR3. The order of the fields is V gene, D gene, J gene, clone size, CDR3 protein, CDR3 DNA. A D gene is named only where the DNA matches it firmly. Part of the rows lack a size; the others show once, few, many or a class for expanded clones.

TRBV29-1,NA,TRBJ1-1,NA,CSVSWGSGTEAFF,TGCAGCGTATCATGGGGCTCTGGCACTGAAGCTTTCTTT
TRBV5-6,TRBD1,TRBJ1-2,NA,CASRSRDREYGYTF,TGTGCCAGCAGGTCTCGGGACAGGGAGTACGGCTACACCTTC
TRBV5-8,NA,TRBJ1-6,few,CASSLNRDYNSPLHF,TGTGCCAGCAGCTTGAACCGGGATTATAATTCACCCCTCCACTTT
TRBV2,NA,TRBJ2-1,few,CASTGRGRSSYNEQFF,TGTGCCAGCACGGGTCGAGGTCGGAGCTCCTACAATGAGCAGTTCTTC
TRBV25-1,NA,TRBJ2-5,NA,CASSDPTGYQETQYF,TGTGCCAGCAGTGACCCGACAGGATACCAAGAGACCCAGTACTTC
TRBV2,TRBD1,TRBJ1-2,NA,CASSDADRGYGYTF,TGTGCCAGCAGTGATGCGGACAGGGGATATGGCTACACCTTC
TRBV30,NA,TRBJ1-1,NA,CAWSRGALGGVNTEAFF,TGTGCCTGGAGTCGCGGAGCACTGGGAGGGGTGAACACTGAAGCTTTCTTT
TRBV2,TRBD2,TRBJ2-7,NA,CASSGERGGSGSYEQYF,TGTGCCAGCAGTGGAGAACGGGGGGGCTCTGGCTCCTACGAGCAGTACTTC
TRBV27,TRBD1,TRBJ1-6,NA,CASRQGASNSPLHF,TGTGCCAGTCGACAGGGGGCGAGTAATTCACCCCTCCACTTT
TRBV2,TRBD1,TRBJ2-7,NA,CASGGTGEETEQYF,TGTGCCAGCGGTGGGACAGGGGAGGAAACCGAGCAGTACTTC
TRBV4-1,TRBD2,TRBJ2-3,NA,CASSQGTLAGGRGDTQYF,TGCGCCAGCAGCCAAGGAACTCTAGCGGGGGGGCGAGGAGATACGCAGTATTTT
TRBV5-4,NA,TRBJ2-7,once,CASSWGDSYEQYF,TGTGCCAGCAGCTGGGGGGACTCCTACGAGCAGTACTTC
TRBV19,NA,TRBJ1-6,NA,CASRGQFTYNSPLHF,TGTGCCAGTCGGGGACAATTTACCTATAATTCACCCCTCCACTTT
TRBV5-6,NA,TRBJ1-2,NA,CASSLYRGIYGYTF,TGTGCCAGCAGCTTGTATAGGGGGATCTATGGCTACACCTTC
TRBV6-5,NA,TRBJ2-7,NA,CASSPFAEDEQYF,TGTGCCAGCAGTCCCTTCGCCGAGGACGAGCAGTACTTC
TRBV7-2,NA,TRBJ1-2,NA,CASSLVIGGGYTF,TGTGCCAGCAGCTTAGTAATTGGAGGCGGCTACACCTTC
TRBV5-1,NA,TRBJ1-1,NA,CASSLAGAREAFF,TGCGCCAGCAGCTTGGCAGGGGCCCGTGAAGCTTTCTTT
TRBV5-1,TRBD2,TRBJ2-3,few,CASSSGTSGGVTDTQYF,TGCGCCAGCAGCTCTGGGACTAGCGGGGGGGTGACAGATACGCAGTATTTT
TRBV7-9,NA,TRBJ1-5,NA,CASSFPGEGQPQHF,TGTGCCAGCAGCTTTCCAGGGGAGGGTCAGCCCCAGCATTTT
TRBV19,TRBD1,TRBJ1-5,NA,CASSHRTGQGAEQPQHF,TGTGCCAGTAGTCATCGGACGGGACAGGGGGCAGAACAGCCCCAGCATTTT
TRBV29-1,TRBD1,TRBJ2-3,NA,CSVETWTGDTQYF,TGCAGCGTAGAGACGTGGACAGGGGACACGCAGTATTTT
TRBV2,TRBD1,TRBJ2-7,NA,CASSVGTGPYEQYF,TGTGCCAGCAGCGTAGGGACAGGGCCCTACGAGCAGTACTTC
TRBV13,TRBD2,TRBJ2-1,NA,CASSPKAGVRSYNEQFF,TGTGCCAGCAGCCCGAAAGCGGGGGTTCGCTCCTACAATGAGCAGTTCTTC
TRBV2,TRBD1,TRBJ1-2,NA,CASSSWTGNYGYTF,TGTGCCAGCAGTTCTTGGACAGGGAACTATGGCTACACCTTC
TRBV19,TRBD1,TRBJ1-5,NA,CASSMGQDNQPQHF,TGTGCCAGTAGTATGGGACAGGATAATCAGCCCCAGCATTTT
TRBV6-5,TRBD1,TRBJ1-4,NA,CASSHGQGVGEKLFF,TGTGCCAGCAGTCATGGACAGGGGGTGGGGGAAAAACTGTTTTTT